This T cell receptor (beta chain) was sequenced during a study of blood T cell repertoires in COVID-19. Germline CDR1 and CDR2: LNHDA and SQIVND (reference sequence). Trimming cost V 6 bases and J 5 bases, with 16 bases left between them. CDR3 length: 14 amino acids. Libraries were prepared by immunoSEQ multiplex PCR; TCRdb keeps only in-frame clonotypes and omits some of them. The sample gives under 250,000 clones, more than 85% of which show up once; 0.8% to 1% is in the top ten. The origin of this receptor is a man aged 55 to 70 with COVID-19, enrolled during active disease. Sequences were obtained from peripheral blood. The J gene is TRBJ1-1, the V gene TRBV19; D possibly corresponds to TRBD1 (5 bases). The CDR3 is CASRSRGGRTEAFF. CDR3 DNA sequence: TGTGCCAGTAGGAGCCGCGGGGGACGGACTGAAGCTTTCTTT. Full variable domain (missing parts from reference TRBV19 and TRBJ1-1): DGGITQSPKYLFRKEGQNVTLSCEQNLNHDAMYWYRQDPGQGLRLIYYSQIVNDFQKGDIAEGYSVSREKKESFPLTVTSAQKNPTAFYLCASRSRGGRTEAFFGQGTRLTVV.